This T cell receptor beta chain appears in the sequencing data of a study of early T cells in non-severe SARS-CoV-2 infection. Germline V gene sequence: CDR1 MNHNY, CDR2 SVGAGI (reference sequence). The V end lost 5 bases, the J end lost 5 bases, and 10 bases lay between the germline ends. The CDR3 length is 13 residues. This clonotype showed up many times. Separate cDNA molecules each had unique molecular identifiers attached to them. In TCRdb, the 5' RACE reads were re-called with MiXCR into one record per CDR3 protein. The data show tens of thousands of distinct CDR3 sequences, roughly 9.5% seen once.

J is TRBJ1-5 and V is TRBV6-6; no clear D. Sequences were obtained from whole blood. This clonotype originated in an adult who was a healthcare worker with PCR-confirmed SARS-CoV-2 infection or an uninfected control (not recorded which). The CDR3 sequence: CASSAGSHQPQHF. The CDR3 DNA follows: TGTGCCAGCAGTGCGGGGTCTCATCAGCCCCAGCATTTT.